These 32 T cell receptor beta chains came from one sample sequenced in a study of read filtering for tumor transcriptome and immune sequencing. This library used roughly 0.4 ug RNA and molecular barcoded adaptors spanning alpha/delta and beta/gamma chains. Each CDR3 protein gets one entry after TCRdb re-called the reads with MiXCR. Among about 39,000 distinct CDR3 sequences, roughly 13% were seen once, and the ten largest hold 6.5% to 8.5%. The specimen sequenced was a population of CD138-negative cells sorted from bone marrow. These receptors came from a donor at least 40 years old with multiple myeloma.

This clonotype was recorded at least ten times. This chain joins TRBV5-5 and TRBJ1-3; D unresolved. The V gene's germline CDR1 is SGHKS and CDR2 YYEKEE (reference sequence). V was pared by 5 bases and J by 4 bases, with 13 bases between. This CDR3 is 14 amino acids long. DNA for the CDR3: TGTGCCAGCAGTTCGGCCTTGGCAGGAAACACCATATATTTT. Its protein product is CASSSALAGNTIYF.

As to this clonotype: Relative to the germline gene, one junction end is altered; a read error may explain this. The chain is built from TRBV19 and TRBJ2-1; perhaps TRBD2 as D (5 bases). The CDR3 has 13 residues. The V gene's germline CDR1 is LNHDA and CDR2 SQIVND (reference sequence). The CDR3: CACSTQEGAEQFF. The CDR3 nucleotides are TGTGCCTGTAGTACTCAAGAGGGTGCTGAGCAGTTCTTC.

At least ten counts were recorded for this clonotype. The chain employs TRBV5-1 and TRBJ1-1; TRBD1 matches 7 bases. Trimming took 0 bases from V and 0 from J; bases not matched to a gene: 5. This CDR3 is built from 16 residues. CDR1 and CDR2 from the germline V gene are SGHRS and YFSETQ. CDR3 DNA: TGCGCCAGCAGCTTGGGGACAGGCCACATGAACACTGAAGCTTTCTTT. Translation gives CASSLGTGHMNTEAFF.

This clonotype was observed at least ten times. The chain couples TRBV14 to TRBJ2-7, with 10 bases that match TRBD2. The CDR3 runs 14 residues. V trimming: 3 bases; J trimming: 6 bases; junction bases outside the gene matches: 5. CDR1 and CDR2 (germline): SGHDN, FVKESK. The CDR3 region has the DNA TGTGCCAGCAGCCAGGAAGCTAGCGGGAGCGAGCAGTACTTC. Amino acid sequence: CASSQEASGSEQYF.

As for this clonotype: A much larger clonotype is one base distant, so this may be a read error. J is TRBJ2-3 and V is TRBV29-1; either TRBD1 or TRBD2 may supply D (5 bases each). CDR1 SQVTM and CDR2 ANQGSEA come from the germline V gene. Deletions cut 6 bases from V and 6 bases from J, with 10 bases between. This CDR3 spans 11 amino acids. CDR3 nucleotide sequence: TGCAGCGTCGGGGCTAGGGATACGCAGTATTTT. Its translation is CSVGARDTQYF.

This clonotype has just one count. With a far larger clone one base away, a read error is the likely cause. The chain joins TRBV6-2 or TRBV6-3 to TRBJ2-1; maybe TRBD1 (5 bases). V lost 4 bases, J lost 1 base, and 14 bases lay in between. Per germline, CDR1 MNHEY and CDR2 SVGEGT. This CDR3 is 16 amino acids long. The CDR3 bases are TGTGCCAGCAGTTCCTGGACACACCATTCCTACAATGAGCAGTTCTTC. Translated: CASSSWTHHSYNEQFF.

As regards this clonotype: This could be a read error, since a much larger clone is one nucleotide away. V and J are TRBV7-2 and TRBJ2-2, with D perhaps assigned TRBD1 or TRBD2 (5 bases each). This CDR3 comprises 14 residues. Per germline, CDR1 SGHTA and CDR2 FQGNSA. This chain's CDR3 is CASSPVPRVGELSF. The CDR3 nucleotides read TGTGCCAGCAGCCCCGTCCCCAGGGTTGGGGAGCTGTCTTTT.

Notes on this clonotype: Its ends do not fully match the called genes, so a read error is possible. This chain joins TRBV5-1 and TRBJ1-2; D is uncertain. CDR3 length: 13 amino acids. The germline CDR1 and CDR2 sequences are SGHRS and YFSETQ. DNA of the CDR3: TGCGCCAGCAGGATCACTATAAACTATTGCTACACCTTC. Encoded protein: CASRITINYCYTF.

This clonotype was counted many times. This chain links TRBV3-1 with TRBJ1-5; D not resolved. V lost 3 bases and J lost 3, with 6 bases in between. Germline-derived CDR1 and CDR2 are LGHDT and YNNKEL (reference sequence). The CDR3 runs to 13 residues. CDR3 DNA sequence: TGTGCCAGCAGCCAGATGGACAATCAGCCCCAGCATTTT. It translates to CASSQMDNQPQHF.

At least ten counts were recorded for this clonotype. This chain connects TRBV12-3 or TRBV12-4 to TRBJ1-5, with D possibly TRBD1 on 5 matching bases. Trimming removed 5 bases from V and 4 bases from J, with 12 bases in between. The CDR3 covers 14 residues. CDR3 sequence reads: CASSVSRVNQPQHF. As DNA, the CDR3 is TGTGCCAGCAGTGTAAGCAGGGTAAATCAGCCCCAGCATTTT.

This clonotype was observed at least ten times. The chain links TRBV7-3 to TRBJ2-1, with D perhaps TRBD2 (7 bases). CDR1 and CDR2 (germline): SGHTA, FQGTGA. The CDR3 runs 15 residues. V was clipped by 4 bases and J by 7 bases, with 17 bases between them. The CDR3 spells CASSSNGGRRNEQFF. The DNA for the CDR3 is TGTGCCAGCAGCTCGAACGGGGGGCGCCGGAATGAGCAGTTCTTC.

This clonotype has a count of ten or more. The chain recombines TRBV5-5 with TRBJ1-2, with a weak D call TRBD1 (6 bases). The germline V and J ends were trimmed by 0 bases and 0 bases, with 6 bases remaining between them. Germline values: CDR1 SGHKS, CDR2 YYEKEE (reference sequence). The CDR3 is made up of 14 amino acids. CDR3 in amino acids: CASSLGQANYGYTF. The CDR3 region has the DNA TGTGCCAGCAGCTTGGGACAGGCTAACTATGGCTACACCTTC. The whole variable domain, remainder taken from reference TRBV5-5 and TRBJ1-2, is DAGVTQSPTHLIKTRGQQVTLRCSPISGHKSVSWYQQVLGQGPQFIFQYYEKEERGRGNFPDRFSARQFPNYSSELNVNALLLGDSALYLCASSLGQANYGYTFGSGTRLTVV.

This clonotype was recorded at least ten times. The chain is built from TRBV5-1 and TRBJ1-1; possible D gene TRBD1, 5 bases. The V and J ends lost 1 base and 3 bases respectively, with 16 bases between them. Germline CDR1 reads SGHRS; CDR2 reads YFSETQ. The CDR3 extends over 16 amino acids. CDR3 in DNA: TGCGCCAGCAGCTTGAGCGGTCGGGGCTTGTACACTGAAGCTTTCTTT. Protein product: CASSLSGRGLYTEAFF.

This clonotype was seen many times. The rearrangement uses TRBV27 and TRBJ2-1, with D possibly matching TRBD2 (6 bases). V dropped 3 bases and J dropped 5 bases, with 14 bases sitting between them. Germline V gives CDR1 MNHEY, CDR2 SMNVEV (reference sequence). The CDR3 is 15 amino acids. In DNA, the CDR3 is TGTGCCAGCAGTTTCTTAGCGGAGTACCACAATGAGCAGTTCTTC. Protein: CASSFLAEYHNEQFF.

This clonotype has a count of ten or more. This rearrangement joins TRBV7-2 to TRBJ2-1; D remains unclear. The CDR3 is 13 amino acids. CDR1 SGHTA and CDR2 FQGNSA come from the germline V gene. Trimming pared 5 bases from V and 5 bases from J, leaving 10 bases between. Here the CDR3 reads CASSPTPNNEQFF. The CDR3 nucleotides read TGTGCCAGCAGCCCCACTCCGAACAATGAGCAGTTCTTC.

This clonotype was counted many times. The chain carries TRBV29-1 and TRBJ2-3; D might be TRBD2 (6 bases). From germline, CDR1 is SQVTM and CDR2 ANQGSEA. This CDR3 is built from 14 residues. The V end was cut by 3 bases, the J end by 4 bases, with 14 bases between. CDR3 residues: CSVEWGTGADTQYF. The CDR3, as DNA: TGCAGCGTTGAGTGGGGCACGGGAGCAGATACGCAGTATTTT.

Details on this clonotype: This probably arose from a read error, given a far larger clone one base away. The chain is built from TRBV12-2 and TRBJ2-1; TRBD1, as called in the table, went unchecked against the DNA. The DNA matches TRBJ2-7 better at its end, which makes the J call doubtful. TRBV12-2 counts as a pseudogene. The CDR3 has 15 residues. CDR3 amino acids: CASSRRDGEQGEQYF. DNA for the CDR3: TGTGCCAGCAGCCGCCGGGACGGCGAACAAGGTGAGCAGTACTTC.

This clonotype was seen a few times. A clone one base away is much larger, so this may be a read error. The rearrangement joins TRBV6-5 to TRBJ2-7; D is perhaps TRBD1 or TRBD2 (5 bases each). In germline, CDR1 is MNHEY, CDR2 SVGAGI. This CDR3 region has 15 residues. CDR3 coding DNA: TGTGCCAGCAGTTACTCGAAATATGGGACCTACGAGCGGTACTTC. This codes for CASSYSKYGTYERYF.

This clonotype was recorded at least ten times. This rearrangement joins TRBV20-1 to TRBJ2-5; D unresolved. Trimming pared 3 bases from V and 5 bases from J, leaving 16 bases between. CDR1 is DFQATT, CDR2 SNEGSKA, per germline (reference sequence). This CDR3 spans 14 amino acids. This chain's CDR3 is CSASPQERWETQYF. CDR3 DNA: TGCAGTGCTAGCCCCCAGGAGCGATGGGAGACCCAGTACTTC.

This clonotype has a count of ten or more. The CDR3 DNA reads TGCGCCAGCAGCCAAAGTAGCGGGGGGGCCCAGTATAACACAGATACGCAGTATTTT. It specifies CASSQSSGGAQYNTDTQYF. The V and J genes are TRBV4-1 and TRBJ2-3; 11 bases line up with TRBD2. Germline V gene data show CDR1 as MGHRA and CDR2 as YSYEKL. The trim removed 2 bases at V and 2 bases at J, leaving 12 bases unmatched. CDR3 size: 19 residues.

There are many counts of this clonotype. This chain joins TRBV6-2 or TRBV6-3 and TRBJ1-5, with D tentatively TRBD1 (5 bases). Germline loops: CDR1 MNHEY, CDR2 SVGEGT. V lost 2 bases to trimming and J lost 0 bases, with 17 bases between them. CDR3 length: 18 amino acids. The CDR3 protein is CASSYRKERTYSNQPQHF. CDR3 nucleotide sequence: TGTGCCAGCAGTTACAGAAAAGAACGGACATATAGCAATCAGCCCCAGCATTTT.

This clonotype was seen repeatedly, ten times or more. The V gene is TRBV28, the J gene TRBJ2-5; 13 bases map to TRBD2. CDR3 size: 15 residues. CDR1 and CDR2 from the germline V gene are MDHEN and SYDVKM. The ends lost 3 bases at V and 6 bases at J; junction bases unmatched: 4. CDR3 DNA: TGTGCCAGCAGTTTTACTAGCGGGGGGGCCAAGACCCAGTACTTC. It specifies CASSFTSGGAKTQYF.

As to this clonotype: A read error is likely here: a far larger clone is one base away. The chain links TRBV6-5 to TRBJ1-5; D is possibly TRBD1 (6 bases). The CDR3 contains 14 residues. V shed 8 bases and J shed 3 bases, with 14 bases lying between them. Germline CDR1 reads MNHEY; CDR2 reads SVGAGI. In DNA, the CDR3 is TGTGCCAGCGGCAGGGGCGCGGTCAATCAGCCCCAGCATTTT. Translated, it gives CASGRGAVNQPQHF.

This clonotype was recorded at least ten times. CDR3 sequence: CASSVGGTTYEQYF. CDR3 bases: TGCGCCAGCAGTGTGGGGGGAACAACCTACGAGCAGTACTTC. The V gene is TRBV10-2, the J gene TRBJ2-7; a possible D gene is TRBD2 (6 bases). Germline CDR1 and CDR2: WSHSY and SAAADI. The CDR3 is made up of 14 amino acids. Trimming cost V 4 bases and J 2 bases, with 12 bases left between them.

The sample holds many counts of this clonotype. Sequence at one end of the junction differs from germline and may be a read error. V usage is TRBV10-3 and J usage is TRBJ2-7; perhaps TRBD1 as D (5 bases). Germline CDR1 and CDR2: ENHRY and SYGVKD. The CDR3 is 13 residues long. The CDR3 DNA sequence: TGCGCCAGCAGTGAGGACATCTCCTACGAGCAGTACTTC. As protein: CASSEDISYEQYF.

This clonotype was counted many times. The V and J genes are TRBV7-3 and TRBJ2-2; D not certain. Germline CDR1 reads SGHTA; CDR2 reads FQGTGA. V lost 0 bases, J lost 1 base, and 3 bases lay in between. This CDR3 is built from 14 residues. CDR3 nucleotides: TGTGCCAGCAGCTTAACCTGGAACACCGGGGAGCTGTTTTTT. It translates to CASSLTWNTGELFF.

J is TRBJ2-1 and V is TRBV7-6; the match to TRBD1 covers 7 bases. The CDR3 contains 15 residues. J was trimmed by 7 bases and V by 5 bases; bases with no gene match: 11. CDR1 is SGHVS, CDR2 FNYEAQ, per germline. CDR3 in amino acids: CASSIIGTVRNEQFF. CDR3 coding DNA: TGTGCCAGCAGCATTATCGGGACAGTAAGAAATGAGCAGTTCTTC.

About this clonotype itself: This likely came from a read error, as a far larger clone is one base away. The chain employs TRBV11-3 and TRBJ2-3; maybe TRBD1 (6 bases). Germline V gives CDR1 SGHNT, CDR2 YENEEA. V was pared by 1 base and J by 4 bases, with 12 bases between. This CDR3 spans 15 amino acids. In DNA form, the CDR3 reads TGTGCCAGCAGCTTAGGGGCAGGGGCGCCAGATACGCAGTATTTT. This gives the protein CASSLGAGAPDTQYF.

Comments on this clonotype: Just one base apart from a much larger clone, this may be a read error. V is TRBV27 and J is TRBJ1-1; possible D gene TRBD1, 5 bases. The germline V gene encodes CDR1 MNHEY and CDR2 SMNVEV (reference sequence). V was cut by 7 bases and J by 2 bases, with 17 bases left in between. This CDR3 has 15 residues. In nucleotides, the CDR3 is TGTGCCAGCACCTCGCAATGGGACGGCAACACTGAAGCTTTCTTT. Translated, it gives CASTSQWDGNTEAFF.

This clonotype was observed at least ten times. CDR3 sequence (DNA): TGTGCCAGCGAGGTGAAGGGCCAAGAGACCCAGTACTTC. This translates into CASEVKGQETQYF. This sequence joins TRBV28 and TRBJ2-5; D not resolved. The germline V gene has CDR1 MDHEN and CDR2 SYDVKM. CDR3 length: 13 amino acids. The ends were cut back, 8 bases at V and 1 base at J, with 11 bases in the middle.

This clonotype was counted many times. The rearrangement joins TRBV10-3 to TRBJ1-5; D possibly corresponds to TRBD1 (5 bases). The V end lost 10 bases, the J end lost 4 bases, and 14 bases lay between the germline ends. Germline V gene lookup returns CDR1 ENHRY and CDR2 SYGVKD. The CDR3 is 13 residues long. For the CDR3, the DNA is TGTGCCACCAAGGAGAGGGGAAATCAGCCCCAGCATTTT. Amino acids: CATKERGNQPQHF.

V gene TRBV5-5 combines with J gene TRBJ1-2, with 11 nucleotides matching TRBD1. From germline, CDR1 is SGHKS and CDR2 YYEKEE (reference sequence). The trim removed 4 bases at V and 6 bases at J, leaving 5 bases unmatched. The length of the CDR3 is 14 residues. The CDR3 nucleotides are TGTGCCAGCAGCCAGGACAGGGGGCGCGATGGCTACACCTTC. Protein: CASSQDRGRDGYTF.